Listed below are T cell receptor beta chains from one sample, sequenced in a study of cytomegalovirus exposure and HLA in healthy donors. Data came from immunoSEQ multiplex PCR; TCRdb stores just in-frame clones and leaves some out. The sample yields about 150,000 clones, roughly 71% seen once. The sample taken for sequencing was PBMCs. These receptors originate from a woman aged 40 to 55 in good health and CMV-seronegative. CDR3s include the opening cysteine and the closing phenylalanine or tryptophan. D genes are given only for firm matches. Only some rows state a clone size, as once, few, many or a class for expanded clones.

CDR3aa: CASSGTGDTQYF; CDR3nt: TGTGCCAGCAGTGGGACTGGCGATACGCAGTATTTT; d_gene: .; v_gene: TRBV2; j_gene: TRBJ2-3; abundance: .; len: 12
CDR3aa: CASGLSRGQGSNTEAFF; CDR3nt: TGTGCTAGTGGTTTGTCCAGGGGACAGGGTTCGAACACTGAAGCTTTCTTT; d_gene: TRBD1; v_gene: TRBV12-5; j_gene: TRBJ1-1; abundance: .; len: 17
CDR3aa: CASCLGERRTGELFF; CDR3nt: TGCGCCAGCTGCTTGGGGGAGAGAAGGACCGGGGAGCTGTTTTTT; d_gene: .; v_gene: TRBV5-1; j_gene: TRBJ2-2; abundance: .; len: 15
CDR3aa: CASSRGQNEKLFF; CDR3nt: TGTGCCAGCTCACGGGGACAGAATGAAAAACTGTTTTTT; d_gene: TRBD1; v_gene: TRBV18; j_gene: TRBJ1-4; abundance: .; len: 13
CDR3aa: CASSRGQGRENTEAFF; CDR3nt: TGTGCCAGCAGCCGCGGACAGGGGCGAGAGAACACTGAAGCTTTCTTT; d_gene: TRBD1; v_gene: TRBV6-6; j_gene: TRBJ1-1; abundance: few; len: 16
CDR3aa: CASSLTGSSYNSPLHF; CDR3nt: TGTGCCAGCAGTTTAACAGGGAGCTCCTATAATTCACCCCTCCACTTT; d_gene: .; v_gene: TRBV28; j_gene: TRBJ1-6; abundance: once; len: 16
CDR3aa: CASSFSGYGYEQYF; CDR3nt: TGCGCCAGCAGCTTCTCGGGGTACGGCTACGAGCAGTACTTC; d_gene: .; v_gene: TRBV5-1; j_gene: TRBJ2-7; abundance: .; len: 14
CDR3aa: CASSLSGYTGELFF; CDR3nt: TGTGCCAGCAGCTTGTCAGGGTATACCGGGGAGCTGTTTTTT; d_gene: .; v_gene: TRBV5-6; j_gene: TRBJ2-2; abundance: few; len: 14
CDR3aa: CSVDRDTNTEAFF; CDR3nt: TGTAGCGTCGACAGGGACACGAACACTGAAGCTTTCTTT; d_gene: TRBD1; v_gene: TRBV29-1; j_gene: TRBJ1-1; abundance: once; len: 13
CDR3aa: CASSDHQAGGTDTQYF; CDR3nt: TGTGCCAGCAGTGACCATCAAGCGGGGGGCACAGATACGCAGTATTTT; d_gene: TRBD2; v_gene: TRBV25-1; j_gene: TRBJ2-3; abundance: .; len: 16
CDR3aa: CASMYNNYGYTF; CDR3nt: TGTGCCAGCATGTATAATAACTATGGCTACACCTTC; d_gene: .; v_gene: TRBV7-9; j_gene: TRBJ1-2; abundance: .; len: 12
CDR3aa: CASSLVGPNTEAFF; CDR3nt: TGTGCCAGCAGCTTAGTCGGTCCGAACACTGAAGCTTTCTTT; d_gene: .; v_gene: TRBV7-2; j_gene: TRBJ1-1; abundance: .; len: 14
CDR3aa: CASSSGSPYSNQPQHF; CDR3nt: TGTGCCAGCAGTTCAGGGTCTCCGTATAGCAATCAGCCCCAGCATTTT; d_gene: .; v_gene: TRBV2; j_gene: TRBJ1-5; abundance: .; len: 16
CDR3aa: CASSEDNRRNTEAFF; CDR3nt: TGTGCCAGCAGTGAGGATAACAGGCGGAACACTGAAGCTTTCTTT; d_gene: .; v_gene: TRBV25-1; j_gene: TRBJ1-1; abundance: .; len: 15
CDR3aa: CASSVLDRVYFAFF; CDR3nt: TGTGCCAGCAGTGTACTGGACAGGGTTTACTTTGCTTTCTTT; d_gene: TRBD1; v_gene: TRBV2; j_gene: TRBJ1-1; abundance: .; len: 14
CDR3aa: CASARTVRTEAFF; CDR3nt: TGTGCCAGCGCCCGGACAGTAAGAACTGAAGCTTTCTTT; d_gene: .; v_gene: TRBV7-8; j_gene: TRBJ1-1; abundance: .; len: 13
CDR3aa: CAIGQEGTRNSPLHF; CDR3nt: TGTGCCATCGGACAGGAGGGAACCCGAAATTCACCCCTCCACTTT; d_gene: TRBD1; v_gene: TRBV7-9; j_gene: TRBJ1-6; abundance: .; len: 15
CDR3aa: CASSFSGGLTDTQYF; CDR3nt: TGTGCCAGCAGCTTTAGCGGCGGCTTAACAGATACGCAGTATTTT; d_gene: .; v_gene: TRBV7-9; j_gene: TRBJ2-3; abundance: .; len: 15
CDR3aa: CASSYRGTGYTF; CDR3nt: TGTGCCAGCAGTTACCGGGGAACCGGCTACACCTTC; d_gene: .; v_gene: TRBV6-5; j_gene: TRBJ1-2; abundance: few; len: 12
CDR3aa: CASKENFSNQPQHF; CDR3nt: TGTGCCAGCAAAGAGAACTTTAGCAATCAGCCCCAGCATTTT; d_gene: .; v_gene: TRBV2; j_gene: TRBJ1-5; abundance: .; len: 14
CDR3aa: CASSSTTSSDTQYF; CDR3nt: TGTGCCAGCTCATCAACGACTAGTTCAGATACGCAGTATTTT; d_gene: .; v_gene: TRBV18; j_gene: TRBJ2-3; abundance: .; len: 14
CDR3aa: CASSHTRTGYMTNEQFF; CDR3nt: TGCGCCAGCAGCCATACAAGGACAGGTTATATGACTAATGAGCAGTTCTTC; d_gene: TRBD1; v_gene: TRBV5-1; j_gene: TRBJ2-1; abundance: .; len: 17
CDR3aa: CASRPTGSLSYNSPLHF; CDR3nt: TGTGCCAGCAGACCTACAGGTTCCCTCTCCTATAATTCACCCCTCCACTTT; d_gene: .; v_gene: TRBV2; j_gene: TRBJ1-6; abundance: .; len: 17
CDR3aa: CASSYSGLAGGYTQYF; CDR3nt: TGTGCCAGCAGTTACTCGGGGCTAGCGGGGGGATATACGCAGTATTTT; d_gene: TRBD2; v_gene: TRBV6-5; j_gene: TRBJ2-3; abundance: few; len: 16
CDR3aa: CASSPPMDITGELFF; CDR3nt: TGTGCCAGCTCACCACCTATGGACATCACCGGGGAGCTGTTTTTT; d_gene: .; v_gene: TRBV18; j_gene: TRBJ2-2; abundance: .; len: 15
CDR3aa: CASSFSGDTGELFF; CDR3nt: TGTGCCAGCAGCTTCTCGGGGGACACCGGGGAGCTGTTTTTT; d_gene: .; v_gene: TRBV5-4; j_gene: TRBJ2-2; abundance: .; len: 14
CDR3aa: CSVGRQGNTEAFF; CDR3nt: TGCAGCGTTGGCCGGCAGGGGAACACTGAAGCTTTCTTT; d_gene: .; v_gene: TRBV29-1; j_gene: TRBJ1-1; abundance: .; len: 13
CDR3aa: CSVEMAGEAYNEQFF; CDR3nt: TGCAGCGTTGAGATGGCGGGGGAGGCCTACAATGAGCAGTTCTTC; d_gene: TRBD2; v_gene: TRBV29-1; j_gene: TRBJ2-1; abundance: few; len: 15
CDR3aa: CASSYRTDYTQETQYF; CDR3nt: TGTGCCAGCAGTTACCGGACGGACTACACCCAAGAGACCCAGTACTTC; d_gene: .; v_gene: TRBV6-5; j_gene: TRBJ2-5; abundance: .; len: 16
CDR3aa: CASRGAGLSLHF; CDR3nt: TGTGCCAGCAGGGGAGCAGGTTTGTCCCTCCACTTT; d_gene: .; v_gene: TRBV28; j_gene: TRBJ1-6; abundance: .; len: 12
CDR3aa: CASSREQGARETQYF; CDR3nt: TGTGCCAGCAGCCGGGAACAGGGGGCGCGAGAGACCCAGTACTTC; d_gene: TRBD1; v_gene: TRBV4-2; j_gene: TRBJ2-5; abundance: .; len: 15
CDR3aa: CAWSVPRTGTYNSPLHF; CDR3nt: TGTGCCTGGAGTGTACCCAGGACGGGGACCTATAATTCACCCCTCCACTTT; d_gene: .; v_gene: TRBV30; j_gene: TRBJ1-6; abundance: .; len: 17
CDR3aa: CASSLAGGSSEQYF; CDR3nt: TGCGCCAGCAGCTTGGCCGGGGGGTCCTCCGAGCAGTACTTC; d_gene: TRBD2; v_gene: TRBV5-1; j_gene: TRBJ2-7; abundance: .; len: 14
CDR3aa: CASIQDSPLGYTF; CDR3nt: TGTGCCAGCATCCAGGACAGCCCCCTTGGCTACACCTTC; d_gene: .; v_gene: TRBV6-6; j_gene: TRBJ1-2; abundance: .; len: 13
CDR3aa: CASSDQMNTEAFF; CDR3nt: TGTGCCAGCAGTGACCAAATGAACACTGAAGCTTTCTTT; d_gene: .; v_gene: TRBV2; j_gene: TRBJ1-1; abundance: .; len: 13
CDR3aa: CASRTESRQGEAFF; CDR3nt: TGTGCCAGCAGAACCGAATCGAGACAGGGTGAAGCTTTCTTT; d_gene: TRBD1; v_gene: TRBV14; j_gene: TRBJ1-1; abundance: .; len: 14
CDR3aa: CSVRTGGNSPLHF; CDR3nt: TGCAGCGTTCGGACAGGGGGTAATTCACCCCTCCACTTT; d_gene: TRBD1; v_gene: TRBV29-1; j_gene: TRBJ1-6; abundance: once; len: 13
CDR3aa: CASNPDSIIMGYTF; CDR3nt: TGTGCCAGCAATCCGGACAGCATAATAATGGGCTACACCTTC; d_gene: .; v_gene: TRBV6-6; j_gene: TRBJ1-2; abundance: .; len: 14
CDR3aa: CASSLEFGEQYF; CDR3nt: TGTGCCAGCAGCTTAGAATTCGGCGAGCAGTACTTC; d_gene: .; v_gene: TRBV7-9; j_gene: TRBJ2-7; abundance: many; len: 12
CDR3aa: CASTLPPSNTEAFF; CDR3nt: TGTGCCAGCACCTTACCCCCATCGAACACTGAAGCTTTCTTT; d_gene: .; v_gene: TRBV7-2; j_gene: TRBJ1-1; abundance: few; len: 14
CDR3aa: CASSRRGEQFF; CDR3nt: TGTGCCAGTAGTCGGCGGGGCGAGCAGTTCTTC; d_gene: .; v_gene: TRBV19; j_gene: TRBJ2-1; abundance: .; len: 11
CDR3aa: CASSLGTDFGAFF; CDR3nt: TGTGCCAGCAGCTTAGGGACAGATTTTGGAGCTTTCTTT; d_gene: .; v_gene: TRBV7-9; j_gene: TRBJ1-1; abundance: .; len: 13
CDR3aa: CASSRSGGAFQETQYF; CDR3nt: TGTGCCAGTAGCCGTAGCGGGGGGGCGTTTCAGGAGACCCAGTACTTC; d_gene: TRBD2; v_gene: TRBV19; j_gene: TRBJ2-5; abundance: few; len: 16
CDR3aa: CASSPPAQRGEKLFF; CDR3nt: TGTGCCAGCTCACCACCGGCACAGAGGGGGGAAAAACTGTTTTTT; d_gene: .; v_gene: TRBV18; j_gene: TRBJ1-4; abundance: .; len: 15
CDR3aa: CASSFAQGTNEQFF; CDR3nt: TGTGCCAGCAGCTTCGCACAGGGGACAAATGAGCAGTTCTTC; d_gene: TRBD1; v_gene: TRBV11-3; j_gene: TRBJ2-1; abundance: once; len: 14
CDR3aa: CSVDGTGTFYGYTF; CDR3nt: TGCAGCGTTGATGGGACAGGGACCTTCTATGGCTACACCTTC; d_gene: TRBD1; v_gene: TRBV29-1; j_gene: TRBJ1-2; abundance: .; len: 14
CDR3aa: CASSFWDRNSPLHF; CDR3nt: TGTGCCAGCAGTTTTTGGGACAGAAATTCACCCCTCCACTTT; d_gene: TRBD1; v_gene: TRBV27; j_gene: TRBJ1-6; abundance: .; len: 14
CDR3aa: CASSVRQGVGETQYF; CDR3nt: TGTGCCAGCAGCGTGCGACAGGGGGTTGGAGAGACCCAGTACTTC; d_gene: TRBD1; v_gene: TRBV9; j_gene: TRBJ2-5; abundance: .; len: 15
CDR3aa: CASSLPGQGGGYTF; CDR3nt: TGCGCCAGCAGCCTTCCGGGACAGGGAGGCGGCTACACCTTT; d_gene: TRBD1; v_gene: TRBV5-1; j_gene: TRBJ1-2; abundance: .; len: 14
CDR3aa: CASSPDRHEAFF; CDR3nt: TGCGCCAGCAGCCCAGACAGGCATGAAGCTTTCTTT; d_gene: .; v_gene: TRBV5-1; j_gene: TRBJ1-1; abundance: .; len: 12
CDR3aa: CASGHYTEAFF; CDR3nt: TGTGCCAGTGGGCATTACACTGAAGCTTTCTTT; d_gene: .; v_gene: TRBV7-9; j_gene: TRBJ1-1; abundance: few; len: 11
CDR3aa: CASSYRGEYSNQPQHF; CDR3nt: TGTGCCAGCAGCTACCGCGGGGAGTACTCCAATCAGCCCCAGCATTTT; d_gene: .; v_gene: TRBV7-9; j_gene: TRBJ1-5; abundance: .; len: 16
CDR3aa: CASSHQDGDSHYGYTF; CDR3nt: TGCGCCAGCAGCCACCAAGATGGGGACAGTCACTATGGCTACACCTTC; d_gene: TRBD1; v_gene: TRBV4-1; j_gene: TRBJ1-2; abundance: .; len: 16